This TCR beta chain was documented in a study of beta chain features in type 1 diabetes. Study details: Sorted cells examined across all samples numbered 107,917,701.

Sequencing targeted expressed TCRB transcripts, as all isolated RNA had been reverse transcribed. The data were produced by immunoSEQ multiplex PCR, yet TCRdb's version contains in-frame clones alone and is incomplete. The sample yields about 320,000 clones, approximately 14% seen once. Study-wide results and limits: A moderate, significant TCRB CDR3 shortening appeared in type 1 diabetes across four CD4+ subsets. Within the patient group, naive, central memory and Treg TCRB repertoires appeared more similar to each other than within healthy donors.

The CDR3 sequence is 14 residues long. Trimming pared 2 bases from V and 9 bases from J, leaving 14 bases between. CDR1 SEHNR and CDR2 FQNEAQ come from the germline V gene (reference sequence). Purity (above 98%) was reached by all sorted populations. There are many counts of this clone. As yet, its antigen is unknown. The TCR originated in a man aged 25 to 45 in good health. This chain links TRBV7-9 with TRBJ2-1; D might be TRBD2 (5 bases). Sequenced input: central memory CD4+ T cells from blood. In DNA form, the CDR3 reads TGTGCCAGCAGCTTAAGGTTTCGGAGCGGTGAGCAGTTCTTC. Protein product: CASSLRFRSGEQFF.